This TCR beta chain was captured by sequencing in a study of beta chain features in type 1 diabetes. Study information: In age, gender and cell yields, patients were similar to healthy donors. Investigators examined nearly 110,000,000 sorted cells across all samples. General observations from the study: A moderate, significant TCRB CDR3 shortening appeared in type 1 diabetes across four CD4+ subsets.

CDR1 is SGHTA and CDR2 is FQGNSA in the germline V gene. Unmatched junction bases numbered 9, after V lost 6 bases and J lost 7 bases. The CDR3 totals 15 residues. Since all of the isolated RNA was reverse transcribed, expressed TCRB transcripts were what got sequenced. Only in-frame clones appear in the TCRdb table, and some are missing; sequencing was by immunoSEQ multiplex PCR. In the table there are over 350,000 clones, around 15% of which are singletons. Comment on this clone: Antigen: not known.

The origin of this receptor is a woman aged 18-30 years in good health. The rearrangement links TRBV7-2 to TRBJ2-1, with 10 bases that match TRBD1. The sample consisted of naive CD4+ T cells from blood. The CDR3 sequence is CASSSLPGQGNEQFF. DNA for the CDR3: TGTGCCAGCAGTTCCTTACCGGGACAGGGGAATGAGCAGTTCTTC.